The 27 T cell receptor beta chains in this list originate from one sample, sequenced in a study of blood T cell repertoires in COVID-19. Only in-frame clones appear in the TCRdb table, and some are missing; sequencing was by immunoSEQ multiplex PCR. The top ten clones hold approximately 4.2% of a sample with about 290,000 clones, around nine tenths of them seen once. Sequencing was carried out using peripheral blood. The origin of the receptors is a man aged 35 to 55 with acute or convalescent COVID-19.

CDR3 sequence: CASSRTVANEKLFF. CDR3 nucleotide sequence: TGCGCCAGCAGCCGAACCGTCGCGAATGAAAAACTGTTTTTT. The chain carries TRBV5-1 and TRBJ1-4; D gene unclear. The CDR3 loop spans 14 amino acids. Trimming shortened V by 4 bases and J by 5 bases, and 12 bases separated the two germline ends. Germline V gene sequence: CDR1 SGHRS, CDR2 YFSETQ. The variable domain in full, with the rest retrieved from reference TRBV5-1 and TRBJ1-4, is KAGVTQTPRYLIKTRGQQVTLSCSPISGHRSVSWYQQTPGQGLQFLFEYFSETQRNKGNFPGRFSGRQFSNSRSEMNVSTLELGDSALYLCASSRTVANEKLFFGSGTQLSVL.

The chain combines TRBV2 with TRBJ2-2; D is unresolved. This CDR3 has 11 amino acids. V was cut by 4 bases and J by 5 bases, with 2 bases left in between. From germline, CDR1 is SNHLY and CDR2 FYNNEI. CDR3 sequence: CASSATGELFF. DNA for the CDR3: TGTGCCAGCAGTGCGACCGGGGAGCTGTTTTTT.

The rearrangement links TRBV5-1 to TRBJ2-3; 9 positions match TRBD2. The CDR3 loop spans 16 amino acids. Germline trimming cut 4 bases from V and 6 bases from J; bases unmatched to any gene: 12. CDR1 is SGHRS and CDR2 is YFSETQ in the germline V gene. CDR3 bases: TGCGCCAGCAGCCTCGAGGGGCGGGGGGGCCCGGATACGCAGTATTTT. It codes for CASSLEGRGGPDTQYF.

CDR3 DNA: TGCGCCAGCAGCTTGGCCGGTTGGTCAGATACGCAGTATTTT. This gives the protein CASSLAGWSDTQYF. The chain couples TRBV5-1 to TRBJ2-3; no firm D call. Germline CDR1 and CDR2: SGHRS and YFSETQ. Trimming took off 0 bases at V and 4 bases at J, with 9 bases between the two ends. The CDR3 totals 14 residues.

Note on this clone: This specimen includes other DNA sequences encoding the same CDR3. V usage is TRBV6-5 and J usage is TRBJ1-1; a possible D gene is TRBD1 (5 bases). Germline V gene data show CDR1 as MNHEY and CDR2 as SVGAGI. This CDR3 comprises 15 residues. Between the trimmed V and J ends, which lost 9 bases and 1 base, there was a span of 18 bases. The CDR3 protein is CASDLSETENTEAFF. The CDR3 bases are TGTGCCAGTGATCTGTCCGAGACAGAGAACACTGAAGCTTTCTTT.

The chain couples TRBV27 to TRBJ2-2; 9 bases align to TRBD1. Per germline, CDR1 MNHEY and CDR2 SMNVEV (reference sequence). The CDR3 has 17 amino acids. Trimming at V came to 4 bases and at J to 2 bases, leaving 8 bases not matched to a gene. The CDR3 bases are TGTGCCAGCAGTTATCTACAGGGGGCTATTAACACCGGGGAGCTGTTTTTT. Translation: CASSYLQGAINTGELFF.

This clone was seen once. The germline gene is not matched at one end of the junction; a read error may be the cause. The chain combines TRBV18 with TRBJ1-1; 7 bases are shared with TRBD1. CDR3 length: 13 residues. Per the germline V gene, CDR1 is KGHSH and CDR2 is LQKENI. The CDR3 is CASLPRDRTEAFF. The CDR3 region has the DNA TGTGCCAGCTTACCAAGGGACAGAACTGAAGCTTTCTTT.

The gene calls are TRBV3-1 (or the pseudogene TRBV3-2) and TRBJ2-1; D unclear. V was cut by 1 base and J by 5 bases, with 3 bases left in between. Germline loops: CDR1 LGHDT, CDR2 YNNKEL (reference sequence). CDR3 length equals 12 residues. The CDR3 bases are TGTGCCAGCAGCCAAGGAGACAATGAGCAGTTCTTC. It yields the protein CASSQGDNEQFF.

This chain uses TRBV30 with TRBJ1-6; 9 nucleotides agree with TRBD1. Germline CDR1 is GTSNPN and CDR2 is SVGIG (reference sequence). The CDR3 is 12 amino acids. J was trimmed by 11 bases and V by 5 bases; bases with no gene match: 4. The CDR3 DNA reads TGTGCCTGGGGGGACAGGGTGGCACCCCTCCACTTT. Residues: CAWGDRVAPLHF.

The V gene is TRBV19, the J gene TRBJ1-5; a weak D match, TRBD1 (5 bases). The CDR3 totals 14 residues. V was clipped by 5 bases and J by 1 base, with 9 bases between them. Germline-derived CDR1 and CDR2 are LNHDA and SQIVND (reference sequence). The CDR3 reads CASSPDRSNQPQHF. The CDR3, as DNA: TGTGCCAGTAGTCCTGACAGAAGCAATCAGCCCCAGCATTTT.

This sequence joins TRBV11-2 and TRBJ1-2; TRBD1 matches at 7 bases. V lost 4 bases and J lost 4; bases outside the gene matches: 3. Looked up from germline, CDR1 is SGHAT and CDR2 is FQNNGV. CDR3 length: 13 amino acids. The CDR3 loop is CASSSAGGYGYTF. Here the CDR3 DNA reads TGTGCCAGCAGCTCCGCAGGGGGCTATGGCTACACCTTC.

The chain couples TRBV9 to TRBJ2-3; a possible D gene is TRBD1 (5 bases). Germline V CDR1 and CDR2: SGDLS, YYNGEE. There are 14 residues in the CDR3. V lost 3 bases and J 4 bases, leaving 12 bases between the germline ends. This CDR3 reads CASSATGGSDTQYF. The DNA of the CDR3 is TGTGCCAGCAGCGCCACAGGTGGGTCAGATACGCAGTATTTT.

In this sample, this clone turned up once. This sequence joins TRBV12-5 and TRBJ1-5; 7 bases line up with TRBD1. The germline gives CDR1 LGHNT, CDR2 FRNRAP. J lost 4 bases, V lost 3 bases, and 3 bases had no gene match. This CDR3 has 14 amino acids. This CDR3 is CASGLGTENQPQHF. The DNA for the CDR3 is TGTGCTAGTGGTTTAGGGACAGAAAATCAGCCCCAGCATTTT.

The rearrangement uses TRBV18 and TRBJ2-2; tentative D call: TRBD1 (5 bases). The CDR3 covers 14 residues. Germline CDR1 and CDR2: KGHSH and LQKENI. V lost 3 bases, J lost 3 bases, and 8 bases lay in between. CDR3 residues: CASSPKGDTGELFF. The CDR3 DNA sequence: TGTGCCAGCTCACCCAAAGGGGACACCGGGGAGCTGTTTTTT.

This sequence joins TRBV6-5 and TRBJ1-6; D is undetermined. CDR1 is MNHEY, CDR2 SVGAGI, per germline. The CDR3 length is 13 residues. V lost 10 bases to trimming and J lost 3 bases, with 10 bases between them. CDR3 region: CATFRDYNSPLHF. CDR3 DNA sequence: TGTGCCACCTTCCGGGACTATAATTCACCCCTCCACTTT.

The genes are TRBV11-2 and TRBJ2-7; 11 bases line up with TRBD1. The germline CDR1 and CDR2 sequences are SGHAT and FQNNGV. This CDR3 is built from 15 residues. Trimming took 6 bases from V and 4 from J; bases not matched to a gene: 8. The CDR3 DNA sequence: TGTGCCAGCAGATCCGGACAGGGGGCAGGTTACGAGCAGTACTTC. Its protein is CASRSGQGAGYEQYF.

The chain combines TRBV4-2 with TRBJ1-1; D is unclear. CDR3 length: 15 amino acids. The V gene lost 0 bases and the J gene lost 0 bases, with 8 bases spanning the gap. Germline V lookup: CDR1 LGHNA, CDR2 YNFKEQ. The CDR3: CASSQDKLMNTEAFF. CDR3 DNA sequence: TGTGCCAGCAGCCAAGATAAACTCATGAACACTGAAGCTTTCTTT.

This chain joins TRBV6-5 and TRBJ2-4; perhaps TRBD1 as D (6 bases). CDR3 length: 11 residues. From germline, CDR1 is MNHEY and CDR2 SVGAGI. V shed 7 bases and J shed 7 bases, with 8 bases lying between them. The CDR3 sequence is CASTQGNIQYF. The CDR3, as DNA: TGTGCCAGCACCCAGGGGAACATTCAGTACTTC.

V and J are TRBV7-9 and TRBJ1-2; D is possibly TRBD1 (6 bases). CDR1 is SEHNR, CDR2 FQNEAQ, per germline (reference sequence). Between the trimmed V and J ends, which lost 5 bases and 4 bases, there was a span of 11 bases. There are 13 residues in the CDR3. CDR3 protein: CASSRQQGYGYTF. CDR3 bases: TGTGCCAGCAGCCGTCAACAGGGCTATGGCTACACCTTC.

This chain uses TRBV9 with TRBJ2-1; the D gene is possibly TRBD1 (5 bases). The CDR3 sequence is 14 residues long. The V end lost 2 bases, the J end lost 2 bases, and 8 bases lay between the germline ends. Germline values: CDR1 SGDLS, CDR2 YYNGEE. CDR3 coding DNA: TGTGCCAGCAGCGTCCAGGGTACCTACAATGAGCAGTTCTTC. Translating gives CASSVQGTYNEQFF.

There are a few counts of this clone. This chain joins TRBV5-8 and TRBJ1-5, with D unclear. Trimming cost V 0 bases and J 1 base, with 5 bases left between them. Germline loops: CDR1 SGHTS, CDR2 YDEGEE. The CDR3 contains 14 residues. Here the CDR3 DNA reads TGTGCCAGCAGCTTGGGACTAAGCAATCAGCCCCAGCATTTT. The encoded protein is CASSLGLSNQPQHF.

CDR3 DNA: TGTGCCAGCACTAGGGACAGGGCGGGCTACACCTTC. It specifies CASTRDRAGYTF. This chain links TRBV2 with TRBJ1-2, with 9 bases that match TRBD1. V was pared by 7 bases and J by 8 bases, with 5 bases of the junction left unmatched. Germline-derived CDR1 and CDR2 are SNHLY and FYNNEI. This CDR3 spans 12 amino acids.

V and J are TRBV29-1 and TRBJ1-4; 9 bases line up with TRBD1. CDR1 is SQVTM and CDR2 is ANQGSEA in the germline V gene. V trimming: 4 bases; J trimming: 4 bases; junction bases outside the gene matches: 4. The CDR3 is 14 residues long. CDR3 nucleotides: TGCAGCGTTGTTGGGGACAGGGATAATGAAAAACTGTTTTTT. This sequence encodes CSVVGDRDNEKLFF. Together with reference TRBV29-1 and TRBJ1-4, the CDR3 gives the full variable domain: SAVISQKPSRDICQRGTSLTIQCQVDSQVTMMFWYRQQPGQSLTLIATANQGSEATYESGFVIDKFPISRPNLTFSTLTVSNMSPEDSSIYLCSVVGDRDNEKLFFGSGTQLSVL.

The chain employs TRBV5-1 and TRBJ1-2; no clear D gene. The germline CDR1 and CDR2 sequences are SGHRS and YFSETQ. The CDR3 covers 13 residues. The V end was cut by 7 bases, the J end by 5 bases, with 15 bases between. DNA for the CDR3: TGCGCCAGCGGAACGGGGATGGGATATGGCTACACCTTC. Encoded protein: CASGTGMGYGYTF. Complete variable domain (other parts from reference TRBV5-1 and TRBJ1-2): KAGVTQTPRYLIKTRGQQVTLSCSPISGHRSVSWYQQTPGQGLQFLFEYFSETQRNKGNFPGRFSGRQFSNSRSEMNVSTLELGDSALYLCASGTGMGYGYTFGSGTRLTVV.

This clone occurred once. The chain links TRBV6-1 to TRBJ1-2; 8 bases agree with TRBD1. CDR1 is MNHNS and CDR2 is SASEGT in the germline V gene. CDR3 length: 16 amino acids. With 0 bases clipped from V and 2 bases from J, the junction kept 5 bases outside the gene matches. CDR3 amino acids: CASSEAGDRMNYGYTF. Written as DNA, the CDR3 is TGTGCCAGCAGTGAAGCGGGGGACAGGATGAACTATGGCTACACCTTC.

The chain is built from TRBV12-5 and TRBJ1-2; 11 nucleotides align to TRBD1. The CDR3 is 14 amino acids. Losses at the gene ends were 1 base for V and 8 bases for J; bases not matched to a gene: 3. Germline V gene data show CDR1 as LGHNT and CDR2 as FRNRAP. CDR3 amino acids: CASGLGDRGEGYTF. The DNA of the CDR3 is TGTGCTAGTGGTTTGGGGGACAGGGGGGAAGGCTACACCTTC.

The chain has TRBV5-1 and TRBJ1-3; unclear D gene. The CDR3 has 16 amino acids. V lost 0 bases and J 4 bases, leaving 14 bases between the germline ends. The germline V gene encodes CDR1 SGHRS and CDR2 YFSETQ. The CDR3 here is CASSLEPGGVGNTIYF. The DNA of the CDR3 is TGCGCCAGCAGCTTGGAGCCTGGAGGAGTAGGAAACACCATATATTTT.